The TCR beta chain described here comes from a study of glioma-infiltrating T cells after dendritic cell vaccination. Turning to the study itself: Dendritic cells derived from monocytes and pulsed with autologous tumor lysate formed the vaccine.

Germline V gene lookup returns CDR1 LGHNA and CDR2 YNFKEQ. Unmatched junction bases numbered 9, after V lost 0 bases and J lost 7 bases. The CDR3 runs to 17 residues. The PCR used 60 V beta and 13 J beta primers. Assay: immunoSEQ multiplex PCR; the TCRdb copy retains only in-frame clones and omits some. This table has more than 100,000 clones, roughly 79% appearing once. The origin of this receptor is a human donor with glioblastoma. V usage is TRBV4-2 and J usage is TRBJ1-6; 7 nucleotides match TRBD1. The specimen comprised blood, sampled before dendritic cell vaccination. CDR3 loop: CASSQELVRGANSPLHF. The CDR3 coding sequence is TGTGCCAGCAGCCAAGAATTGGTCAGGGGGGCGAATTCACCCCTCCACTTT.